The 3 T cell receptor beta chains reported below all come from one sample, sequenced in a study of cytomegalovirus exposure and HLA in healthy donors. The data were produced by immunoSEQ multiplex PCR, yet TCRdb's version contains in-frame clones alone and is incomplete. This sample carries hundreds of thousands of clones, around 87% of them seen once, and the ten largest clones take 1.5% to 2.5%. The material sequenced was PBMCs. The receptors originated from a woman aged 18-30 years in good health and CMV-seropositive.

This clone appeared once. The genes are TRBV15 and TRBJ2-7; D might be TRBD1 (7 bases). Trimming took 5 bases from V and 3 from J, leaving 17 bases between them. The germline CDR1 and CDR2 sequences are LNHNV and YYDKDF (reference sequence). There are 15 residues in the CDR3. CDR3: CATSEDAGQFYEQYF. Written as DNA, the CDR3 is TGTGCCACCAGCGAAGACGCGGGACAGTTCTACGAGCAGTACTTC.

The CDR3: CATSSNPSSGRTYEQYF. CDR3 nucleotides: TGTGCCACCAGCAGTAACCCCTCTAGCGGGAGAACCTACGAGCAGTACTTC. V and J are TRBV15 and TRBJ2-7; 10 bases are shared with TRBD2. J was trimmed by 2 bases and V by 3 bases; bases with no gene match: 10. The CDR3 runs to 17 residues. CDR1 LNHNV and CDR2 YYDKDF come from the germline V gene (reference sequence). Variable domain in full (rest from reference TRBV15 and TRBJ2-7): DAMVIQNPRYQVTQFGKPVTLSCSQTLNHNVMYWYQQKSSQAPKLLFHYYDKDFNNEADTPDNFQSRRPNTSFCFLDIRSPGLGDTAMYLCATSSNPSSGRTYEQYFGPGTRLTVT.

The chain is built from TRBV7-9 and TRBJ1-1, with D uncertain. The CDR3 has 13 amino acids. Trimming took off 3 bases at V and 6 bases at J, with 11 bases between the two ends. Germline CDR1 reads SEHNR; CDR2 reads FQNEAQ (reference sequence). The CDR3 coding sequence is TGTGCCAGCAGCTTGAGAGGGATCTCTGAAGCTTTCTTT. It translates to CASSLRGISEAFF.